The source of this T cell receptor beta chain is a study of CD8 T cells in ankylosing spondylitis. Preparation of TCR beta libraries was done by quantitative 5'-RACE with molecular barcodes. TCRdb ran MiXCR on the 5' RACE reads and lists one entry per CDR3 protein. The sample includes hundreds of thousands of distinct CDR3 sequences, 25% to 30% of them seen just once. There are 15 residues in the CDR3. V was trimmed by 1 base and J by 1 base, leaving 7 bases between them. The V gene's germline CDR1 is KGHDR and CDR2 SFDVKD. Broader study findings: As reported, disease-linked clones showed significant enrichment in matched ankylosing spondylitis synovial fluid. A TCR beta motif of several highly homologous variants seemed to mark ankylosing spondylitis blood. Earlier studies detected some motif variants in reactive arthritis synovial fluid and blood.

This clonotype showed up just a few times. The antigen is undetermined. The V call is TRBV24-1, the J call TRBJ1-5; D gene ambiguous. Sequences were obtained from blood, either unsorted or a sorted T cell fraction (not recorded which). This TCR was sampled from a male donor with ankylosing spondylitis. Written as DNA, the CDR3 is TGTGCCACCAGTGATTTAAGCTGGAGCAATCAGCCCCAGCATTTT. Translating it yields CATSDLSWSNQPQHF.